The rows below give T cell receptor beta chains drawn from one sample of a study of human T cells and chemical hapten exposure. MiXCR was run by TCRdb on the RACE reads, yielding one entry per CDR3 protein. The table lists around 360,000 distinct CDR3 sequences, around 6% of them singletons. The sample here was whole blood, taken in connection with sensitization to the hapten diphenylcyclopropenone (DPC). The source of these receptors is a woman aged 18-35 years with alopecia areata. Some clones in this sample may be carry-over from other donors' samples. Both conserved end residues are trimmed from each CDR3.

V | CDR3
TRBV6-5 | ASSYFLEEGGYT
TRBV7-8 | ASSAGTGPYGYT
TRBV11-1 | ASSLGRQLAKNIQY
TRBV6-2/TRBV6-3 | ASSYRGADTQY
TRBV7-2 | ASSSGLAGGLFLQETQY
TRBV7-9 | ASGEGTDTQY
TRBV19 | ASSIQRGGNEQF
TRBV4-3 | ASSQAPGQGETQY
TRBV7-7 | ASSPTLMNTEAF
TRBV7-3 | ASSFLRGGRNEQF
TRBV29-1 | SVVGGATDTQY
TRBV5-1 | ASRPHKLAKNIQY
TRBV5-1 | ASSLNQQGPGSTEAF
TRBV5-6 | ASSQPGQGAEGEKLF
TRBV7-7 | ASSPTSGGYQETQY
TRBV29-1 | SVGGRQSNTEAF
TRBV5-1 | ASREGTVSYNEQF
TRBV28 | ASSPNQPQH
TRBV7-2 | ASSLNPGAIYEQY
TRBV20-1 | SGGGRGSFNEQF
TRBV12-3/TRBV12-4 | ASSSVSVFNNEQF
TRBV13 | ASSPGLAGDTSNTQY
TRBV14 | ASSQGGAGGYT
TRBV20-1 | SAGRQGLTDTQY
TRBV4-2 | ASSQEDRGLLNEQF